This T cell receptor beta chain originates from a study of beta chain features in type 1 diabetes. TCRB transcripts that were expressed got sequenced, as all of the isolated RNA had been reverse transcribed. The data were produced by immunoSEQ multiplex PCR, yet TCRdb's version contains in-frame clones alone and is incomplete. The repertoire consists of 300,000 to 350,000 clones, with roughly a fifth occurring once and the leading ten covering around 0.045%. In germline, CDR1 is SGDLS, CDR2 YYNGEE. J was trimmed by 4 bases and V by 0 bases; bases with no gene match: 0. The CDR3 has 14 residues. This clone has just a few counts.

The specimen sequenced was naive CD4+ T cells from blood. This clonotype originated in a woman aged 18-29 years in good health. The chain employs TRBV9 and TRBJ2-2; 7 bases map to TRBD2. The CDR3 bases are TGTGCCAGCAGCGTAGGCGGGAGCACCGGGGAGCTGTTTTTT. This sequence encodes CASSVGGSTGELFF.